This is a list of T cell receptor beta chains from one sample in a study of cytomegalovirus exposure and HLA in healthy donors. The data were produced by immunoSEQ multiplex PCR, yet TCRdb's version contains in-frame clones alone and is incomplete. The table lists hundreds of thousands of clones, approximately 90% of them singletons. The sequenced sample consisted of PBMCs. These receptors were collected from a woman aged 18-30 years in good health and CMV-seronegative. Each CDR3 is given with its conserved first and last residue. The order of the fields is clone size, J gene, V gene, CDR3 length, D gene, CDR3 DNA, CDR3 protein. A D gene is named only where the DNA matches it firmly. Size is stated for part of the rows, as once, few or many counts, or as a class when the clone is expanded.

. | TRBJ2-7 | TRBV18 | 14 | TRBD1 | TGTGCCAGCTCACTGGACAGGGGGCTCTACGAGCAGTACTTC | CASSLDRGLYEQYF
. | TRBJ2-1 | TRBV30 | 13 | TRBD2 | TGTGCCTACCGGGGGGGGACCTACAATGAGCAGTTCTTC | CAYRGGTYNEQFF
. | TRBJ2-1 | TRBV5-4 | 15 | TRBD2 | TGTGCCAGCAGCTTGCGCGGGGGACGGGACAATGAGCAGTTCTTC | CASSLRGGRDNEQFF
once | TRBJ2-5 | TRBV5-1 | 14 | . | TGCGCCAGCAGCGAAAGCCGGGGTGGGGAGACCCAGTACTTC | CASSESRGGETQYF
. | TRBJ2-1 | TRBV30 | 14 | . | TGTGCCTGGAGGTGGGGCAGTACCTACAATGAGCAGTTCTTC | CAWRWGSTYNEQFF
. | TRBJ2-2 | TRBV27 | 14 | . | TGTGCCAGCAGTTCGGATTGGAGGGTCGGGGAGCTGTTTTTT | CASSSDWRVGELFF
. | TRBJ2-3 | TRBV27 | 12 | . | TGTGCCAGCAGTTTGGGGCCATATACGCAGTATTTT | CASSLGPYTQYF
. | TRBJ1-5 | TRBV19 | 15 | . | TGTGCCAGTAGTATCTGGGACGGGGGAAATCAGCCCCAGCATTTT | CASSIWDGGNQPQHF
. | TRBJ2-2 | TRBV29-1 | 11 | . | TGCAGCGGAGGCGACACCGGGGAGCTGTTTTTT | CSGGDTGELFF
. | TRBJ2-6 | TRBV7-6 | 17 | TRBD1 | TGTGCCAGCAGCCGGGGACAGGGGAACTCTGGGGCCAACGTCCTGACTTTC | CASSRGQGNSGANVLTF
. | TRBJ1-1 | TRBV9 | 15 | TRBD1 | TGTGCCAGCAGCGCTCGACAGGGGGGGGGCACTGAAGCTTTCTTT | CASSARQGGGTEAFF
. | TRBJ2-5 | TRBV19 | 14 | TRBD1 | TGTGCCAGTAGTCGGACAGGGGGAGAGGAGACCCAGTACTTC | CASSRTGGEETQYF
. | TRBJ2-7 | TRBV7-8 | 14 | TRBD1 | TGTGCCAGCAGACAGACAGGGGCGGTTAACGAGCAGTACTTC | CASRQTGAVNEQYF
. | TRBJ1-1 | TRBV7-3 | 13 | . | TGTGCCAGCAGCTACAGCTTCTACACTGAAGCTTTCTTT | CASSYSFYTEAFF
. | TRBJ1-1 | TRBV10-3 | 15 | TRBD1 | TGTGCCATCAGCCAGGGGGGCCAGGTGAACACTGAAGCTTTCTTT | CAISQGGQVNTEAFF
. | TRBJ2-1 | TRBV14 | 16 | TRBD2 | TGTGCCAGCAGCCAAGCGGCTAGCGGATACTACAATGAGCAGTTCTTC | CASSQAASGYYNEQFF
. | TRBJ2-1 | TRBV27 | 13 | . | TGTGCCAGCGAGGCAGGGGTAGGCGATGAGCAGTTCTTC | CASEAGVGDEQFF
. | TRBJ2-7 | TRBV5-1 | 13 | TRBD1 | TGCGCCAGCAGCTTTACAGGGGGTTCCGAGCAGTACTTC | CASSFTGGSEQYF
. | TRBJ2-7 | TRBV18 | 15 | TRBD1 | TGTGCCAGCTCAAGTCCTCAGACAGGGGGGTACGAGCAGTACTTC | CASSSPQTGGYEQYF
. | TRBJ2-7 | TRBV6-5 | 15 | TRBD1 | TGTGCCAGCAATCTTGAACCCGGGACAGCCTACGAGCAGTACTTC | CASNLEPGTAYEQYF
. | TRBJ1-6 | TRBV6-1 | 16 | TRBD1 | TGTGCCAGCAGTGAGGCACAGGGGGCGTATAATTCACCCCTCCACTTT | CASSEAQGAYNSPLHF
. | TRBJ2-1 | TRBV30 | 14 | TRBD2 | TGTGCCTGGGCCCCGGGACTAGCGGGGAATGAGCAGTTCTTC | CAWAPGLAGNEQFF
. | TRBJ2-7 | TRBV27 | 15 | . | TGTGCCAGCAGTCCCTTGAGAGGGGGCTCCTACGAGCAGTACTTC | CASSPLRGGSYEQYF
once | TRBJ1-1 | TRBV5-4 | 18 | TRBD1 | TGTGCCAGCAGCTTGGGCCCTCCGGGGACAGCCGGCTCCCAAGAAGCTTTCTTT | CASSLGPPGTAGSQEAFF
. | TRBJ2-7 | TRBV2 | 14 | . | TGTGCCAGCAGTGGCCAGGGGGGTAGCTACGAGCAGTACTTC | CASSGQGGSYEQYF
once | TRBJ2-7 | TRBV19 | 20 | . | TGTGCCAGTAGTATGGGGCATGGGGGCAGTACACCGGGGAGAGAGAACGAGCAGTACTTC | CASSMGHGGSTPGRENEQYF
. | TRBJ2-5 | TRBV29-1 | 12 | . | TGCAGCGGGCTGGGAGCGGAAGAGACCCAGTACTTC | CSGLGAEETQYF
. | TRBJ1-2 | TRBV6-5 | 13 | TRBD1 | TGTGCCAGCAGTTACCAGGGGGTTTATGGCTACACCTTC | CASSYQGVYGYTF
. | TRBJ2-1 | TRBV6-4 | 16 | TRBD2 | TGTGCCAGCAGTGACCCCCCAACTAGCGGGGTAAATGAGCAGTTCTTC | CASSDPPTSGVNEQFF
. | TRBJ1-4 | TRBV7-9 | 16 | TRBD1 | TGTTCCAGCAGCTTAGACCTACAGGGGATTAATGAAAAACTGTTTTTT | CSSSLDLQGINEKLFF
. | TRBJ1-2 | TRBV19 | 13 | . | TGTGCCAGTAGTGTCCGGGTCCCATATGGCTACACCTTC | CASSVRVPYGYTF
. | TRBJ2-2 | TRBV5-1 | 17 | . | TGCGCCAGCAGCTTGGATCCAGCGGATGCGAACACCGGGGAGCTGTTTTTT | CASSLDPADANTGELFF
. | TRBJ2-7 | TRBV18 | 14 | . | TGTGCCAGCTCACCAGGGCAGGGTTTCAACGAGCAGTACTTC | CASSPGQGFNEQYF
. | TRBJ1-2 | TRBV15 | 14 | TRBD1 | TGTGCCACCAGCAGGGGACAGGGGATTTATGGCTACACCTTC | CATSRGQGIYGYTF
. | TRBJ2-5 | TRBV4-1 | 20 | TRBD2 | TGCGCCAGCAGCCCAACAGGACTAGCGGGGGGAGAAAGCCACCAAGAGACCCAGTACTTC | CASSPTGLAGGESHQETQYF
. | TRBJ1-1 | TRBV2 | 15 | . | TGTGCCAGACGCAGGGGTGGGCGGCAGGACACTGAAGCTTTCTTT | CARRRGGRQDTEAFF
. | TRBJ1-4 | TRBV4-1 | 14 | TRBD1 | TGCGCCAGCAGCTCTACGTGGGGCGGGACAGCACTGTTTTTT | CASSSTWGGTALFF
. | TRBJ1-6 | TRBV7-6 | 15 | . | TGTGCCAGCAGCCCCGCAGGCGGGGTGAATTCACCCCTCCACTTT | CASSPAGGVNSPLHF
. | TRBJ2-7 | TRBV27 | 14 | TRBD2 | TGTGCCAGCAGTTTATTTAGCGGGGCTTTCGAGCAGTACTTC | CASSLFSGAFEQYF
. | TRBJ1-5 | TRBV6-5 | 13 | TRBD1 | TGTGCCAGCAGTCAGGGGACAGGGAGGCCCCAGCATTTT | CASSQGTGRPQHF
. | TRBJ2-2 | TRBV28 | 17 | TRBD1 | TGTGCCAGCAGTTTTTGGCCACGACAGGGGTCCACCGGGGAGCTGTTTTTT | CASSFWPRQGSTGELFF
. | TRBJ2-7 | TRBV10-1 | 11 | . | TGCGCCAGCAGTGATCAGTACGAGCAGTACTTC | CASSDQYEQYF
. | TRBJ2-1 | TRBV29-1 | 15 | TRBD2 | TGCAGCGTTGAAGAAATGGGGAGCGGGGTCCGCAAGCAGTTCTTC | CSVEEMGSGVRKQFF
. | TRBJ2-7 | TRBV27 | 15 | . | TGTGCCAGCAGTTTGGGATTGGCGCAGGGCTACGAGCAGTACTTC | CASSLGLAQGYEQYF
few | TRBJ2-7 | TRBV25-1 | 14 | TRBD1 | TGTGCCAGCAGTGGGACAGGGTTCTCCTACGAGCAGTACTTC | CASSGTGFSYEQYF
. | TRBJ1-2 | TRBV19 | 14 | . | TGTGCCAGTAGCTTATCCGGGATGAACTATGGCTACACCTTC | CASSLSGMNYGYTF
. | TRBJ1-5 | TRBV7-9 | 17 | . | TGTGCCAGCAGCTTCTTCCGAGGGGGTGAGGGCAATCAGCCCCAGCATTTT | CASSFFRGGEGNQPQHF
. | TRBJ2-7 | TRBV6-1 | 14 | TRBD1 | TGTGCCAGCAACATACAGGGGGCCCCCTACGAGCAGTACTTC | CASNIQGAPYEQYF
. | TRBJ2-7 | TRBV7-8 | 14 | . | TGTGCCAGCAGCTTAGGGCTGGGCCCTTACGAGCAGTACTTC | CASSLGLGPYEQYF
. | TRBJ2-7 | TRBV11-2 | 14 | TRBD1 | TGTGCCAGCAGCTTTGGGACAGGGGCCTACGAGCAGTACTTC | CASSFGTGAYEQYF
. | TRBJ2-2 | TRBV10-3 | 16 | TRBD2 | TGTGCCATCAGTGAGCGAGCGGGGTCGGGCACCGGGGAGCTGTTTTTT | CAISERAGSGTGELFF
. | TRBJ2-7 | TRBV19 | 15 | TRBD1 | TGTGCCAGTAGTATTGGGGACAGGGGGCTGTACGAGCAGTACTTC | CASSIGDRGLYEQYF
few | TRBJ2-3 | TRBV7-6 | 19 | TRBD2 | TGTGCCAGCAGCCTCTCTCCCCAGGGACTAGCGACTAGCACAGATACGCAGTATTTT | CASSLSPQGLATSTDTQYF
. | TRBJ2-3 | TRBV5-4 | 16 | . | TGTGCCAGCAGCTCGGGCGGGGGCCGAGGCACAGATACGCAGTATTTT | CASSSGGGRGTDTQYF
. | TRBJ2-7 | TRBV5-1 | 14 | TRBD1 | TGCGCCAGCCACACCGGGACAGGGGTATACGAGCAGTACTTC | CASHTGTGVYEQYF
. | TRBJ2-1 | TRBV10-3 | 15 | TRBD2 | TGTGCCATCCAAACCGGGACTAGCGGGGGCAATGAGCAGTTCTTC | CAIQTGTSGGNEQFF
. | TRBJ2-1 | TRBV15 | 16 | TRBD1 | TGTGCCACCAGCAGAGAGTCCAGGGGGCTCTACAATGAGCAGTTCTTC | CATSRESRGLYNEQFF
. | TRBJ2-1 | TRBV14 | 14 | . | TGTGCCAGCAGCCAAGTGGGGGCAAAGAATGAGCAGTTCTTC | CASSQVGAKNEQFF
. | TRBJ2-1 | TRBV6-5 | 16 | TRBD2 | TGTGCCAGCAGTTACACCGGGACTAGCGGGGGCAATGAGCAGTTCTTC | CASSYTGTSGGNEQFF